Listed below are T cell receptor beta chains from one sample, sequenced in a study of blood T cell repertoires in COVID-19. Using immunoSEQ multiplex PCR, the repertoire was profiled, and TCRdb retains in-frame clones only, with some absent. Of some 170,000 clones in the sample, 75% to 90% were seen once. The material sequenced was peripheral blood. The receptor source for this set is an older woman with acute or convalescent COVID-19. The CDR3 runs from the conserved cysteine through the conserved F or W. Only part of the rows carry a size: once, few, many, or a class if the clone is expanded.

size: once
J: TRBJ1-6
V: TRBV10-3
CDR3: CAIGRDRVNSPLHF

size: once
J: TRBJ1-2
V: TRBV12-3/TRBV12-4
CDR3: CASTSQGRRGYTF

size: -
J: TRBJ2-7
V: TRBV6-1
CDR3: CASSEGGLNLYEQYF

size: -
J: TRBJ2-7
V: TRBV7-2
CDR3: CASSPRGTTYEQYF

size: -
J: TRBJ2-1
V: TRBV4-1
CDR3: CASSYQAVRGSSYNEQFF

size: -
J: TRBJ1-3
V: TRBV7-8
CDR3: CASSPQGSGNTIYF

size: few
J: TRBJ1-2
V: TRBV2
CDR3: CASSVEGTNYGYTF

size: -
J: TRBJ1-5
V: TRBV3-1/TRBV3-2
CDR3: CASSQGQGGSQPQHF

size: -
J: TRBJ1-6
V: TRBV3-1/TRBV3-2
CDR3: CASSPKTGQSPLHF

size: -
J: TRBJ1-5
V: TRBV27
CDR3: CASSLEPGGPQHF

size: -
J: TRBJ1-2
V: TRBV5-1
CDR3: CASSFAGGNGYTF

size: -
J: TRBJ2-1
V: TRBV29-1
CDR3: CSVADRGEQFF

size: -
J: TRBJ2-1
V: TRBV19
CDR3: CASSRGQAEAYEQFF

size: -
J: TRBJ2-2
V: TRBV3-1/TRBV3-2
CDR3: CASSQERASGTFGTGELFF

size: -
J: TRBJ2-1
V: TRBV5-4
CDR3: CASSSVNRVNGEQFF

size: -
J: TRBJ1-5
V: TRBV30
CDR3: CAWSSGGSPNQPQHF

size: -
J: TRBJ2-3
V: TRBV18
CDR3: CASSPGASTDTQYF

size: once
J: TRBJ1-1
V: TRBV24-1
CDR3: CATRGMNTEAFF

size: -
J: TRBJ2-1
V: TRBV5-1
CDR3: CASSWGTGAYNEQFF

size: once
J: TRBJ1-2
V: TRBV18
CDR3: CASSPQQDGYTF

size: -
J: TRBJ1-4
V: TRBV3-1/TRBV3-2
CDR3: CASSPGQVREKLFF

size: once
J: TRBJ2-1
V: TRBV7-2
CDR3: CASSSLTVNEQFF

size: -
J: TRBJ2-2
V: TRBV7-9
CDR3: CASSLGTVSGELFF

size: -
J: TRBJ1-6
V: TRBV30
CDR3: CAGHQGAFRRGSPLHF

size: -
J: TRBJ2-2
V: TRBV6-2/TRBV6-3
CDR3: CASSRPRLAGVKAGELFF

size: -
J: TRBJ1-2
V: TRBV3-1/TRBV3-2
CDR3: CASSHDFHRQGYTF

size: once
J: TRBJ2-3
V: TRBV10-3
CDR3: CAISDGTSGDTQYF

size: -
J: TRBJ2-3
V: TRBV5-4
CDR3: CASSTGLAGTSTDTQYF

size: -
J: TRBJ1-2
V: TRBV5-4
CDR3: CASRPAPGQGEKNYGYTF

size: -
J: TRBJ1-1
V: TRBV19
CDR3: CASRRQVNTEAFF

size: -
J: TRBJ1-1
V: TRBV30
CDR3: CAWSPSGVNTEAFF

size: -
J: TRBJ2-1
V: TRBV6-4
CDR3: CASSEASGAYNEQFF

size: -
J: TRBJ1-2
V: TRBV30
CDR3: CAWSSRGSGYGYTF

size: -
J: TRBJ2-3
V: TRBV18
CDR3: CASSERTGASTDTQYF

size: -
J: TRBJ2-5
V: TRBV5-1
CDR3: CASSLAGRQGETQYF

size: -
J: TRBJ2-5
V: TRBV5-1
CDR3: CASSYGQGQETQYF

size: -
J: TRBJ1-5
V: TRBV28
CDR3: CASSLRDRGNQPQHF

size: -
J: TRBJ2-1
V: TRBV18
CDR3: CASSPPTLAGGPGLNEQFF

size: -
J: TRBJ1-5
V: TRBV24-1
CDR3: CATSDTGSRPQHF

size: -
J: TRBJ2-2
V: TRBV5-1
CDR3: CASSPVGGNTGELFF

size: -
J: TRBJ2-5
V: TRBV20-1
CDR3: CKPGEQETQYF

size: -
J: TRBJ2-7
V: TRBV5-4
CDR3: CASGLTGGMDEQYF

size: -
J: TRBJ2-3
V: TRBV2
CDR3: CATSKRGTTDTQYF

size: -
J: TRBJ1-2
V: TRBV30
CDR3: CAWSRSSVRYGYTF

size: -
J: TRBJ1-1
V: TRBV4-2
CDR3: CASSQMGGVGNTEAFF

size: -
J: TRBJ2-2
V: TRBV2
CDR3: CASSEAGGGVAGELFF

size: -
J: TRBJ2-3
V: TRBV9
CDR3: CASSVLGRDGTDTQYF

size: -
J: TRBJ2-5
V: TRBV6-6
CDR3: CASSLWGVRETQYF